This TCR beta chain was captured in a study of T-cell memory formation after mild COVID-19. Findings and limits, study-wide: Among clones contracting day 15 to 85, CD4/CD8 was balanced, whereas later expanders leaned CD4+.

As for this clonotype: The antigen remains undetermined.

Sample barcodes and UMIs were carried by the TCR alpha and TCR beta cDNA libraries that 5'RACE generated with constant-segment primers. TCRdb processed the 5' RACE reads anew with MiXCR; each CDR3 protein has one entry. The top ten hold around 21% of the sample, which has 270,000 or so distinct CDR3 sequences, over 15% seen once. This CDR3 has 15 residues. The V gene lost 2 bases and the J gene lost 3 bases, with 14 bases spanning the gap. The germline V gene encodes CDR1 SGHRS and CDR2 YFSETQ. V usage is TRBV5-1 and J usage is TRBJ2-5; D is ambiguous. This TCR was recovered from a young man who had mild COVID-19 (a few samples of this study predate the infection). Cell type and time point are not known. Input material: PBMCs or a T cell subset sorted from them (not recorded which). The CDR3 DNA reads TGCGCCAGCAGCTTATCGTTCCGGACCGAAGAGACCCAGTACTTC. As protein: CASSLSFRTEETQYF.